This TCR beta chain was identified in a study of cytotoxic CD8 clonotypes in ibrutinib-treated CLL. Regarding the study as a whole: Clonality was elevated at ibrutinib response and had returned toward baseline at progression.

Germline V lookup: CDR1 SNHLY, CDR2 FYNNEI. The V segment lost 5 bases and the J segment 2 bases; nucleotides outside the gene matches: 3. The CDR3 is 14 amino acids. Method: immunoSEQ multiplex PCR; TCRdb's copy keeps in-frame clones and lacks some. The sample has 23,000 or so clones, 68% seen once. About this clone: Its antigen is not known.

This receptor was obtained from a human donor with chronic lymphocytic leukemia. The chain employs TRBV2 and TRBJ1-2, with 9 bases aligning to TRBD1. Here the sequenced sample was PBMCs, taken after 24 months of ibrutinib treatment. The CDR3 sequence: CASSPGQGNYGYTF. The DNA for the CDR3 is TGTGCCAGCAGTCCCGGACAGGGGAACTATGGCTACACCTTC. The full variable domain, its missing parts supplied by reference TRBV2 and TRBJ1-2, is EPEVTQTPSHQVTQMGQEVILRCVPISNHLYFYWYRQILGQKVEFLVSFYNNEISEKSEIFDDQFSVERPDGSNFTLKIRSTKLEDSAMYFCASSPGQGNYGYTFGSGTRLTVV.